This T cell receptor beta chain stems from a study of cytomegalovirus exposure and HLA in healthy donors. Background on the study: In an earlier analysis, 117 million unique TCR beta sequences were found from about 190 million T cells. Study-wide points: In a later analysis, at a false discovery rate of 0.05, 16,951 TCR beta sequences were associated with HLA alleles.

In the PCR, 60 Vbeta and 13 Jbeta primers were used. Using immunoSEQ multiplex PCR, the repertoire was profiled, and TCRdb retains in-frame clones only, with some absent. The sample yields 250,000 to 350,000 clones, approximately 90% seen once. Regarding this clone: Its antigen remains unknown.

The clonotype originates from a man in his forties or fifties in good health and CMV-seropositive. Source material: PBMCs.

The CDR3 nucleotides are TGCGCCAGCAGCTTCGGACAGGGTGGCACCGGGGAGCTGTTTTTT. Its protein is CASSFGQGGTGELFF. The gene calls are TRBV5-1 and TRBJ2-2, with TRBD1 identical over 8 bases. Trimming cost V 2 bases and J 4 bases; bases outside gene matches: 4. The germline V gene encodes CDR1 SGHRS and CDR2 YFSETQ. This CDR3 has 15 amino acids.